This T cell receptor beta chain was obtained from a study of human T cells and chemical hapten exposure (dated by TCRdb to about 2021). Study-level background: For sensitization, 2% DPC in acetone was applied to a 2 cm by 2 cm area of upper inner arm skin. Patients additionally received weekly therapeutic DPC doses to the scalp throughout the roughly 25-week study period. Patch testing was done on the upper back using Finn chambers containing 0.01% DPC, and results were scored after 6 days according to International Contact Dermatitis Research Group standards. Most of the patients in the cohort were female, and the cohort covered alopecia areata with under or over 50% scalp involvement, alopecia totalis and alopecia universalis. The libraries were sequenced as a pool, and the TCR yield per sample differed mostly because of small variations in library volumes within the pool. This study followed changes in the peripheral blood TCR repertoire in vivo during primary and secondary sensitization of alopecia patients to the hapten diphenylcyclopropenone (DPC). Blood samples were taken from patients before sensitization (week 0) and at 2, 6 and about 24 weeks after DPC sensitization. For TCR sequencing, blood came from over 25 alopecia patients at anywhere from one to four time points (pre-sensitization, 2, 6 and 24 weeks).

The method behind the library was RACE. For sequencing, a NextSeq 500 was employed. During library preparation, unique molecular identifiers were attached to individual cDNA molecules so that TCRs could be counted quantitatively and reproducibly. Both TCR alpha and TCR beta chains were sequenced from each blood RNA sample. The published analysis was carried out like this. The median number of TCRs per sample was 95,638, ranging from 23,224 to 690,600. The Decombinator software suite was used to annotate V, J and CDR3 in the TCR reads. For the PS versus PT1 abundance plots, all samples were subsampled to the same number of TCRs (28,000). Expanded TCRs were defined as absent before sensitization and observed at least eight times at the 2-week time point. TCRdb reprocessed the public reads (quality trimming at Q25 with fastp, clone calling with MiXCR) and kept in-frame beta chains. Each entry is one CDR3 protein sequence, shown with its most common DNA and genes. TCRdb's processing, not the authors', yielded these V and J calls. The sample table shows 95,000 to 130,000 distinct CDR3 sequences, and 9% to 13% are seen once. The ten largest make up just over 1.4% of the sample.

This clonotype occurred many times. Its antigen remains unidentified. No much larger clone exists at a distance of one base, and base qualities are not known. There are 12 amino acids in the CDR3, from cysteine to phenylalanine inclusive. Solely the CDR3 DNA is kept, with 36 bases framed from the first base. The trim is 1 base for V and 8 bases for J, with a gap of 7 bases between the germline ends. Via the germline V gene (reference sequence), CDR1 is SEHNR and CDR2 FQNEAQ. The sample's time point label is to be understood as: patch test 1, 2 weeks after DPC sensitization. The treatment or condition label here, explained by the study, means: therapeutic diphenylcyclopropenone sensitization with weekly scalp DPC. At every patch-test visit, the blood draw took place before the patch test was put on. Eligible patients were aged 18 to 70, diagnosed with alopecia, deemed suitable for DPC therapy, and excluded if pregnant. Unfractionated whole blood was collected in Tempus Blood RNA tubes, and total RNA was extracted from that blood.

What the authors observed across the whole study: No change with DPC sensitization was found in the number of TCRs above 1 in 1000 frequency, and no evidence of global repertoire structure alterations was found. Because every patient had alopecia, a presumed autoimmune disease, the patients' immune response might differ from that of healthy individuals. After repeated subsampling, the strength of the expansion versus patch-test correlation and the threshold at which it became significant changed. Patch test score correlated positively with the number of PT1 expanded TCRs, reaching significance at thresholds 8, 16 and 32 but not at 4. Compared with pre-sensitization or healthy control sets, expanded TCRs formed significantly more large CDR3 similarity clusters, which is consistent with antigen-driven responses.

The V gene is TRBV7-9 and the J gene is TRBJ2-3, with the D gene too uncertain to name. This TCR derives from a woman aged 45-65 years with alopecia areata. Some clones in this sample may be carry-over from other donors' samples. The source was whole blood, collected in connection with sensitization to the hapten diphenylcyclopropenone (DPC). The nucleotide sequence is TGTGCCAGCAGCTTAGACTTGGTTACGCAGTATTTT. It encodes CASSLDLVTQYF.